A single sample is the source of the 21 T cell receptor beta chains below, sequenced in a study of T cells in Graves' hyperthyroidism and ophthalmopathy. The CDR3 regions of TCR beta were amplified from RNA transcripts. In the first-round RT-PCR of the TCR CDR3, the HTBI primer set was used. A single record per CDR3 protein comes from TCRdb applying MiXCR to the multiplex PCR reads. The sample contains hundreds of thousands of distinct CDR3 sequences, more than 15% of which appear only once. Input material: blood. The receptors were gathered from a woman younger than 30 with Graves' hyperthyroidism.

In its sample, this clonotype was seen a few times. The chain has TRBV6-1 and TRBJ2-5; D might be TRBD2 (6 bases). Trimming took off 6 bases at V and 5 bases at J, with 13 bases between the two ends. Germline V CDR1 and CDR2: MNHNS, SASEGT. There are 13 residues in the CDR3. The CDR3 DNA is TGTGCCAGCAGAGGAGGGTCAGTGGAGACCCAGTACTTC. Its protein product is CASRGGSVETQYF.

This clonotype was counted many times. This sequence joins TRBV5-1 and TRBJ2-7; D is uncertain. Trimming stripped 7 bases from V and 6 bases from J, with 20 bases between. Germline V gives CDR1 SGHRS, CDR2 YFSETQ. The CDR3 runs to 14 residues. The CDR3 sequence is CASCETPMTLEQYF. DNA for the CDR3: TGCGCCAGCTGTGAGACACCCATGACGCTCGAGCAGTACTTC.

This clonotype was observed a handful of times. This rearrangement joins TRBV27 to TRBJ2-5; either TRBD1 or TRBD2 may fit D (5 bases each). The germline CDR1 and CDR2 sequences are MNHEY and SMNVEV (reference sequence). The CDR3 has 13 residues. Trimming removed 6 bases from V and 1 base from J, with 9 bases in between. This CDR3 is CASRPGAQETQYF. CDR3 nucleotides: TGTGCCAGCAGGCCCGGGGCCCAAGAGACCCAGTACTTC.

V usage is TRBV5-1 and J usage is TRBJ1-3; no firm D call. Per germline, CDR1 SGHRS and CDR2 YFSETQ. The V end was cut by 4 bases, the J end by 0 bases, with 14 bases between. The CDR3 contains 16 residues. The CDR3 is CASSPFLQSSGNTIYF. The CDR3 nucleotides read TGCGCCAGCAGCCCTTTCCTACAGAGCTCTGGAAACACCATATATTTT.

The chain carries TRBV6-2 or TRBV6-3 and TRBJ2-3; D not certain. Germline values: CDR1 MNHEY, CDR2 SVGEGT. This CDR3 has 20 residues. The ends were cut back, 2 bases at V and 0 bases at J, with 24 bases in the middle. As DNA, the CDR3 is TGTGCCAGCAGTTACCTCACATATCGGACGGCGACCACTAGCACAGATACGCAGTATTTT. Residues: CASSYLTYRTATTSTDTQYF.

This clonotype has at least ten counts. J is TRBJ1-1 and V is TRBV3-1; TRBD1 aligns across 10 bases. This CDR3 has 14 residues. The V gene end was trimmed by 3 bases and the J gene end by 5 bases; junction bases not matched to a gene: 3. Germline V gene data show CDR1 as LGHDT and CDR2 as YNNKEL (reference sequence). The CDR3, as DNA: TGTGCCAGCAGCCAGGACAGGGGGGTGACTGAAGCTTTCTTT. Its translation is CASSQDRGVTEAFF.

The chain links TRBV7-9 to TRBJ1-1; no clear D. Trimming pared 3 bases from V and 11 bases from J, leaving 19 bases between. Germline-derived CDR1 and CDR2 are SEHNR and FQNEAQ (reference sequence). CDR3 length: 14 amino acids. Here the CDR3 reads CASSFLVGPKMAFF. For the CDR3, the DNA is TGTGCCAGCAGCTTTCTCGTTGGCCCCAAGATGGCTTTCTTT. Based on the CDR3 plus reference TRBV7-9 and TRBJ1-1, the full variable domain is DTGVSQNPRHKITKRGQNVTFRCDPISEHNRLYWYRQTLGQGPEFLTYFQNEAQLEKSRLLSDRFSAERPKGSFSTLEIQRTEQGDSAMYLCASSFLVGPKMAFFGQGTRLTVV.

This clonotype was seen a few times. The rearrangement joins TRBV19 to TRBJ1-2, with no clear D. Deletions cut 5 bases from V and 7 bases from J, with 20 bases between. The germline V gene encodes CDR1 LNHDA and CDR2 SQIVND (reference sequence). The CDR3 has 15 residues. The chain's CDR3 is CASSARAVGEVGYTF. CDR3 DNA: TGTGCCAGTAGTGCCCGAGCAGTGGGCGAGGTTGGCTACACCTTC.

The chain links TRBV10-3 to TRBJ2-3; D gene ambiguous. Trimming pared 6 bases from V and 0 bases from J, leaving 7 bases between. The CDR3 has 13 residues. Germline CDR1 is ENHRY and CDR2 is SYGVKD. CDR3 sequence reads: CAIRELSTDTQYF. Here the CDR3 DNA reads TGTGCCATCAGGGAACTAAGCACAGATACGCAGTATTTT.

The sample holds a few counts of this clonotype. Here the CDR3 DNA reads TGTGCCAGCAGTCCCGAAGGGGTCTCCGAGCAGTACTTC. This translates into CASSPEGVSEQYF. The V gene is TRBV12-3 or TRBV12-4, the J gene TRBJ2-7; possibly TRBD1 for D (5 bases). Trimming removed 5 bases from V and 6 bases from J, with 14 bases in between. The CDR3 runs to 13 residues.

This clonotype was found many times. The rearrangement links TRBV20-1 to TRBJ2-7; tentatively, D is TRBD2 (6 bases). Looked up from germline, CDR1 is DFQATT and CDR2 is SNEGSKA (reference sequence). CDR3 length equals 14 residues. Trimming shortened V by 5 bases and J by 0 bases, and 14 bases separated the two germline ends. CDR3 DNA sequence: TGCAGTGCTGCTCGACTAGGGAGCTCCTACGAGCAGTACTTC. It is translated as CSAARLGSSYEQYF.

This clonotype was seen many times. The rearrangement uses TRBV15 and TRBJ1-1; D is possibly TRBD1 (5 bases). V shed 4 bases and J shed 1 base, with 13 bases lying between them. The CDR3 loop spans 15 amino acids. Per germline, CDR1 LNHNV and CDR2 YYDKDF (reference sequence). The CDR3 reads CATSIHSTANTEAFF. The DNA for the CDR3 is TGTGCCACCAGCATACATTCGACAGCGAACACTGAAGCTTTCTTT.

This clonotype was found many times. The chain uses TRBV11-2 and TRBJ1-5, with D unresolved. Trimming left V 5 bases short and J 0 bases short, with 17 bases between. Germline lookup yields CDR1 SGHAT and CDR2 FQNNGV. The CDR3 sequence is 17 residues long. CDR3 nucleotides: TGTGCCAGCAGCCCCTTCCGAGCGAAGGCTAGCAATCAGCCCCAGCATTTT. Translating it yields CASSPFRAKASNQPQHF.

This clonotype came up a few times. The chain recombines TRBV7-2 with TRBJ1-3; D uncertain. The V and J ends lost 5 bases and 0 bases respectively, with 14 bases between them. The CDR3 consists of 16 residues. Germline lookup yields CDR1 SGHTA and CDR2 FQGNSA. In nucleotides, the CDR3 is TGTGCCAGCAGCCGACGGGAAGGCCACTCTGGAAACACCATATATTTT. Its translation: CASSRREGHSGNTIYF.

The J gene is TRBJ1-6, the V gene TRBV7-2; D remains unclear. V was clipped by 0 bases and J by 0 bases, with 9 bases between them. Germline V gives CDR1 SGHTA, CDR2 FQGNSA. The CDR3 has 17 residues. The CDR3 region has the DNA TGTGCCAGCAGCTTAGCACTGCCGAGCTCCTATAATTCACCCCTCCACTTT. Its protein is CASSLALPSSYNSPLHF.

This clonotype was seen at least ten times. CDR3 loop: CASSLKLVAGGTEAFF. CDR3 DNA sequence: TGTGCCAGCAGCCTAAAGCTCGTGGCAGGGGGAACTGAAGCTTTCTTT. The V gene is TRBV7-9, the J gene TRBJ1-1; 7 nucleotides line up with TRBD1. The CDR3 consists of 16 residues. V lost 5 bases, J lost 5 bases, and 14 bases stayed unmatched. Germline lookup yields CDR1 SEHNR and CDR2 FQNEAQ (reference sequence).

The chain links TRBV3-1 to TRBJ2-1, with TRBD1 identical over 8 bases. V lost 7 bases, J lost 10 bases, and 9 bases stayed unmatched. The CDR3 has 13 residues. Looked up from germline, CDR1 is LGHDT and CDR2 is YNNKEL (reference sequence). The CDR3 sequence: CASNPGTGVEQFF. As DNA, the CDR3 is TGTGCCAGCAACCCCGGGACAGGTGTCGAGCAGTTCTTC.

The CDR3 protein is CASSSRGALNTEAFF. CDR3 bases: TGTGCCAGCAGCTCTAGGGGAGCCCTGAACACTGAAGCTTTCTTT. V and J are TRBV11-2 and TRBJ1-1; D might be TRBD1 (5 bases). This CDR3 contains 15 residues. From germline, CDR1 is SGHAT and CDR2 FQNNGV. Trimming took 4 bases from V and 0 from J, leaving 12 bases between them.

The table lists this clonotype with many counts. The chain carries TRBV4-1 and TRBJ2-7; D is undetermined. The V end lost 1 base, the J end lost 1 base, and 8 bases lay between the germline ends. This CDR3 is built from 14 residues. Germline assignment: CDR1 MGHRA and CDR2 YSYEKL. Here the CDR3 DNA reads TGCGCCAGCAGCCAAGGTGGTGCGTCCTACGAGCAGTACTTC. Encoded protein: CASSQGGASYEQYF.

This clonotype has only a few counts. This chain connects TRBV7-9 to TRBJ2-3; 9 bases line up with TRBD2. Germline V gives CDR1 SEHNR, CDR2 FQNEAQ (reference sequence). The ends lost 4 bases at V and 6 bases at J; junction bases unmatched: 14. CDR3 size: 17 residues. The CDR3 DNA follows: TGTGCCAGCAGCTCGCGTCCCGCGCGGGGGGGATCCGATACGCAGTATTTT. This translates into CASSSRPARGGSDTQYF.

This clonotype was counted between two and nine times. The chain is built from TRBV14 and TRBJ2-5, with no clear D. The CDR3 is made up of 13 amino acids. Germline V CDR1 and CDR2: SGHDN, FVKESK. V lost 0 bases and J lost 5, with 7 bases in between. CDR3 protein: CASSQDGSETQYF. The CDR3 DNA reads TGTGCCAGCAGCCAAGATGGTTCGGAGACCCAGTACTTC.